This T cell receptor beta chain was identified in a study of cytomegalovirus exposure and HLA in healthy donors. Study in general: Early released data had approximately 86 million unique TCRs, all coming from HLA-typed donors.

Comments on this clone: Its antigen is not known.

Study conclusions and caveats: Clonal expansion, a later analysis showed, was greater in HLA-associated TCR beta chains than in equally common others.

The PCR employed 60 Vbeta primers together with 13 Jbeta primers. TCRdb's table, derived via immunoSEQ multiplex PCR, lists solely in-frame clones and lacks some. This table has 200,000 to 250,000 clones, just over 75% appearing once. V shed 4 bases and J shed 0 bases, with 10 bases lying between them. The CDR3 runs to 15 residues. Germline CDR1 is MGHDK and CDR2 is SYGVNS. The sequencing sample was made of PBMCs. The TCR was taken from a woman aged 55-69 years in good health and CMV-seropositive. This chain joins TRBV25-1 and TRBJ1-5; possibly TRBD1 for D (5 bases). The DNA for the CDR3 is TGTGCCAGCAGTGTTGCCGGGGGTAGCAATCAGCCCCAGCATTTT. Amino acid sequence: CASSVAGGSNQPQHF.